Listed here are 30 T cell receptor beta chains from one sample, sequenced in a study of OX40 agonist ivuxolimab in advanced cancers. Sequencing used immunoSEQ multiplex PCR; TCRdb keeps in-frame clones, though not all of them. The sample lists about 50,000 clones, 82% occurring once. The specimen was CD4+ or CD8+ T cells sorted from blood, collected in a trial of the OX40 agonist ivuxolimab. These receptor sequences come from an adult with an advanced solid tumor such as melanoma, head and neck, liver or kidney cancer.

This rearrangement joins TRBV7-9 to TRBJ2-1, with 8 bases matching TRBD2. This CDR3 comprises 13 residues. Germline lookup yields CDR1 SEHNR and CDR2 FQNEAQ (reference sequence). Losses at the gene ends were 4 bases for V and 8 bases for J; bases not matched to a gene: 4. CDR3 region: CASSSGGPDEQFF. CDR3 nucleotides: TGTGCCAGCAGCTCGGGGGGGCCCGATGAGCAGTTCTTC.

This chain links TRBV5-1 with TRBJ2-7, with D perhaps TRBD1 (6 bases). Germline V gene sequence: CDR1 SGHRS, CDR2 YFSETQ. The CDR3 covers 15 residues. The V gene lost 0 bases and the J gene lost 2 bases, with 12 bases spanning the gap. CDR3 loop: CASSLVPGETYEQYF. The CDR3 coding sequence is TGCGCCAGCAGCTTGGTACCAGGGGAGACCTACGAGCAGTACTTC. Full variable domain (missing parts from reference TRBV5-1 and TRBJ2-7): KAGVTQTPRYLIKTRGQQVTLSCSPISGHRSVSWYQQTPGQGLQFLFEYFSETQRNKGNFPGRFSGRQFSNSRSEMNVSTLELGDSALYLCASSLVPGETYEQYFGPGTRLTVT.

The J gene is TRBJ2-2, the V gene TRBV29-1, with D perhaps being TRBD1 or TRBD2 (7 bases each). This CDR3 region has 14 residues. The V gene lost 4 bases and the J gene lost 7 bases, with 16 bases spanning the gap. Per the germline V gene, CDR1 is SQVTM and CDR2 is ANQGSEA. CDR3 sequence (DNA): TGCAGCGTTGCTGCCACAGGGGAGGGCGGGGAGCTGTTTTTT. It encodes CSVAATGEGGELFF.

CDR3 in amino acids: CASSFGLQGNSPLHF. The CDR3 DNA is TGTGCCAGCAGTTTTGGTCTACAGGGAAATTCACCCCTCCACTTT. The chain couples TRBV28 to TRBJ1-6, with D perhaps matching TRBD1 (6 bases). In germline, CDR1 is MDHEN, CDR2 SYDVKM. V lost 3 bases to trimming and J lost 7 bases, with 13 bases between them. The CDR3 has 15 amino acids.

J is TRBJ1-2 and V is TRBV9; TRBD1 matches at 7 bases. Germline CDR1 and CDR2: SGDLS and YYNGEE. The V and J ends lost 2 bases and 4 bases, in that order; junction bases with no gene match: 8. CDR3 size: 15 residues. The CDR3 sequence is CASSVLTGPGYGYTF. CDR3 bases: TGTGCCAGCAGCGTCTTGACAGGGCCCGGCTATGGCTACACCTTC. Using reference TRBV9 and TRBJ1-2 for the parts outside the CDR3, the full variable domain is DSGVTQTPKHLITATGQRVTLRCSPRSGDLSVYWYQQSLDQGLQFLIQYYNGEERAKGNILERFSAQQFPDLHSELNLSSLELGDSALYFCASSVLTGPGYGYTFGSGTRLTVV.

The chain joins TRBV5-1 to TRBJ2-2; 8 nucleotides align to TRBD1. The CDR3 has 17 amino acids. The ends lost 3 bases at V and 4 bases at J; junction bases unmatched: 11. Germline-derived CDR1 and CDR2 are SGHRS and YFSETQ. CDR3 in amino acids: CASSSTSGGGFTGELFF. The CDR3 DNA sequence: TGCGCCAGCAGCTCCACATCAGGGGGCGGGTTCACCGGGGAGCTGTTTTTT.

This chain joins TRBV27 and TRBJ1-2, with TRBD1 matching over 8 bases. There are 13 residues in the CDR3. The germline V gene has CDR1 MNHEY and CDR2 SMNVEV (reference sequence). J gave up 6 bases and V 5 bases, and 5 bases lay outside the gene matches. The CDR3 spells CASSRQGSNGYTF. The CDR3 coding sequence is TGTGCCAGCAGTCGACAGGGGAGTAATGGCTACACCTTC.

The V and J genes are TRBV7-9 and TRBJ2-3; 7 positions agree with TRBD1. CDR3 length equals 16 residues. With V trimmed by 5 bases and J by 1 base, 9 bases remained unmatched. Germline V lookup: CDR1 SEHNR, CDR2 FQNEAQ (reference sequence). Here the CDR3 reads CASSHEGAGGTDTQYF. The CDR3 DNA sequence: TGTGCCAGCAGCCACGAGGGGGCAGGGGGCACAGATACGCAGTATTTT.

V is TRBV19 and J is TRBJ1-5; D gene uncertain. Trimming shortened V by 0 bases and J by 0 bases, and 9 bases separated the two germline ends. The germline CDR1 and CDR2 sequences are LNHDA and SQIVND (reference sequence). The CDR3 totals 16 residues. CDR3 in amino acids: CASSIEGGYSNQPQHF. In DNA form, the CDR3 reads TGTGCCAGTAGTATAGAAGGAGGATATAGCAATCAGCCCCAGCATTTT.

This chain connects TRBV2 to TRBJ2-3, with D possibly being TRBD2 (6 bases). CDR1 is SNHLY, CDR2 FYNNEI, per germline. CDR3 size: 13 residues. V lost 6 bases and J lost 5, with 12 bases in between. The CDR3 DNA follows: TGTGCCAGCAGCCAAAGGGGAGGAGATACGCAGTATTTT. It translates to CASSQRGGDTQYF.

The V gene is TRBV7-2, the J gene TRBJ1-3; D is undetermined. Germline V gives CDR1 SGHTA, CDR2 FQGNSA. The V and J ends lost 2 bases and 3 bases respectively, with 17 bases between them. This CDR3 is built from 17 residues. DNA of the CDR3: TGTGCCAGCAGCTTACAAGGCCAGGTCATCGGTGGAAACACCATATATTTT. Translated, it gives CASSLQGQVIGGNTIYF.

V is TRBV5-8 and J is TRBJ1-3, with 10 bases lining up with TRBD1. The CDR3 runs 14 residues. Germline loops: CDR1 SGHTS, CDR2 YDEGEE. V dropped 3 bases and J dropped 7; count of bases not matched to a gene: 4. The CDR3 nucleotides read TGTGCCAGCAGCTACTTGGGACAGGGGAACACCATATATTTT. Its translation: CASSYLGQGNTIYF.

CDR3 nucleotide sequence: TGTGCCAGCAAGGGCGGGGGGTCAGATACGCAGTATTTT. Protein: CASKGGGSDTQYF. The J gene is TRBJ2-3, the V gene TRBV7-2; 8 nucleotides align to TRBD2. The CDR3 spans 13 residues. Germline CDR1 SGHTA, CDR2 FQGNSA. V shed 7 bases, J shed 4 bases, and the junction held 4 bases outside the gene matches.

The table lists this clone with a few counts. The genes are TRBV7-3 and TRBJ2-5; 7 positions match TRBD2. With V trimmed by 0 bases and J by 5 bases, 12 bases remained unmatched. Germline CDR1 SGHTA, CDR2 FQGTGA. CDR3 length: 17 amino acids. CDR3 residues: CASSLTGGGGPRETQYF. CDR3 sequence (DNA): TGTGCCAGCAGCTTAACGGGCGGCGGGGGACCACGTGAGACCCAGTACTTC.

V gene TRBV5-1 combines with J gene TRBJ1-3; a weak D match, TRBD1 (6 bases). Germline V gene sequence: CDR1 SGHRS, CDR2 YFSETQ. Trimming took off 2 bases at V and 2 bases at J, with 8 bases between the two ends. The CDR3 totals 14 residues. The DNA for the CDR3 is TGCGCCAGCAGCTTCGCAGGGGCTGGAAACACCATATATTTT. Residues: CASSFAGAGNTIYF.

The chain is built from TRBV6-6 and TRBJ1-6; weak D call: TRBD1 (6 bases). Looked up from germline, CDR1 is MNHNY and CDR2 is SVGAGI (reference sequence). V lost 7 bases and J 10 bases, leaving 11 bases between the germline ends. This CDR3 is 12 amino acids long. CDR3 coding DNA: TGTGCCAGCACCCCAGACAGGTCACCCCTCCACTTT. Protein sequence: CASTPDRSPLHF.

Here the CDR3 reads CASSESRGRYKETQYF. The CDR3, as DNA: TGCGCCAGCAGTGAGTCAAGAGGACGGTACAAAGAGACCCAGTACTTC. The rearrangement joins TRBV10-1 to TRBJ2-5; no firm D call. V dropped 0 bases and J dropped 3 bases, with 14 bases sitting between them. Germline V CDR1 and CDR2: WNHNN, SYGVQD (reference sequence). This CDR3 comprises 16 residues.

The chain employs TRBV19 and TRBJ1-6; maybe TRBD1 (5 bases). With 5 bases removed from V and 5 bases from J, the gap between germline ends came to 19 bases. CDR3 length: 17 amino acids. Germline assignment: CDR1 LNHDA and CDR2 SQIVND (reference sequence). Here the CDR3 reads CASSALGGGADNSPLHF. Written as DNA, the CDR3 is TGTGCCAGTAGTGCCCTAGGAGGTGGGGCGGATAATTCACCCCTCCACTTT.

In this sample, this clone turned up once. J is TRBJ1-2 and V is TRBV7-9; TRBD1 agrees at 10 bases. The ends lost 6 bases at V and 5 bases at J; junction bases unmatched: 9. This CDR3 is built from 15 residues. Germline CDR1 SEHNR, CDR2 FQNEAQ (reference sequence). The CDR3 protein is CASRSDRGRGYGYTF. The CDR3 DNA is TGTGCCAGCAGGTCAGACAGGGGGCGAGGATATGGCTACACCTTC.

This CDR3 is CASSLSGQGTGELFF. The CDR3, as DNA: TGTGCCAGCAGTTTAAGTGGACAGGGGACCGGGGAGCTGTTTTTT. The chain recombines TRBV28 with TRBJ2-2, with 9 bases aligning to TRBD1. Germline CDR1 is MDHEN and CDR2 is SYDVKM. The CDR3 totals 15 residues. Losses at the gene ends were 2 bases for V and 5 bases for J; bases not matched to a gene: 3.

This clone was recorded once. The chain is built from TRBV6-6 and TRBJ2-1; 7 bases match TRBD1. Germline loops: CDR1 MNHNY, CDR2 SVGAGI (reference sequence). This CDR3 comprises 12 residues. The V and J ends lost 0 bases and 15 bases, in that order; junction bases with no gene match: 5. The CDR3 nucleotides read TGTGCCAGCAGTTACTCAGGGCAGGGGGTGTTCTTC. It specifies CASSYSGQGVFF.

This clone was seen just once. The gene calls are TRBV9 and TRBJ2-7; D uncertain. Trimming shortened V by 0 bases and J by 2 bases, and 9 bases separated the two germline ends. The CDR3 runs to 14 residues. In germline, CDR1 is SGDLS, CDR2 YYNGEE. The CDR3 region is CASSVDLGTYEQYF. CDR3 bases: TGTGCCAGCAGCGTAGATCTGGGGACCTACGAGCAGTACTTC.

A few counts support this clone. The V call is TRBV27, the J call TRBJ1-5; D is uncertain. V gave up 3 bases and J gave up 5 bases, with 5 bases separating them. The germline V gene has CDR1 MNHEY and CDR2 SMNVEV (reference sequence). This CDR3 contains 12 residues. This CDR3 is CASSFPDQPQHF. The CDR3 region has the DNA TGTGCCAGCAGTTTTCCCGATCAGCCCCAGCATTTT.

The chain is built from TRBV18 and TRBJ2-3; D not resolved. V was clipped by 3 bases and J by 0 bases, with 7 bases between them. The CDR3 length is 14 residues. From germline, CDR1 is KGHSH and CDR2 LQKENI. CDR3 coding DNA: TGTGCCAGCTCACCCGGACGGAGCACAGATACGCAGTATTTT. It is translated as CASSPGRSTDTQYF.

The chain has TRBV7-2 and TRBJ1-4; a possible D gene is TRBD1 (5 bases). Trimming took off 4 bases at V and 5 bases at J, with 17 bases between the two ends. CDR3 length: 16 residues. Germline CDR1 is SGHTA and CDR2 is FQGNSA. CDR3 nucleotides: TGTGCCAGCAGCTCCCCCGAGGGACCGCGAAATGAAAAACTGTTTTTT. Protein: CASSSPEGPRNEKLFF.

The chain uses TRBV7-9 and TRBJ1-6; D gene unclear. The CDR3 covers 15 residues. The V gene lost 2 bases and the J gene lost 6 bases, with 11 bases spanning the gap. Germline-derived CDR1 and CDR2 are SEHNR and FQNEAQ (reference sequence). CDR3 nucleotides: TGTGCCAGCAGCTTACTTCCAGAAGTTAATTCACCCCTCCACTTT. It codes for CASSLLPEVNSPLHF.

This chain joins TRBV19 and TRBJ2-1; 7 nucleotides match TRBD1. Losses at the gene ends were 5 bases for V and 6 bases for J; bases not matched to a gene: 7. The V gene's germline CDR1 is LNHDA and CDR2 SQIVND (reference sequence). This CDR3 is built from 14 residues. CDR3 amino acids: CASSSRTGPNEQFF. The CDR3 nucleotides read TGTGCCAGTAGTTCACGGACAGGCCCCAATGAGCAGTTCTTC.

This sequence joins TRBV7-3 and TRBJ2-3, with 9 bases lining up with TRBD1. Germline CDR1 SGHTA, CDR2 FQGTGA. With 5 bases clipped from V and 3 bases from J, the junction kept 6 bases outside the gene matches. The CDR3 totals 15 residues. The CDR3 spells CASSPQGASTDTQYF. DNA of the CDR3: TGTGCCAGCAGCCCACAGGGGGCTAGTACAGATACGCAGTATTTT.

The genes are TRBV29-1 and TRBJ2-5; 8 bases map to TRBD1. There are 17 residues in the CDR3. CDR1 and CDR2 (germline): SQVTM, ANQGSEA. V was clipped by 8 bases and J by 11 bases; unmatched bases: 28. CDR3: CSTRRGQVSDRRWEQYF. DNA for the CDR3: TGCAGCACACGAAGGGGACAGGTCTCGGACAGAAGGTGGGAGCAGTACTTC.

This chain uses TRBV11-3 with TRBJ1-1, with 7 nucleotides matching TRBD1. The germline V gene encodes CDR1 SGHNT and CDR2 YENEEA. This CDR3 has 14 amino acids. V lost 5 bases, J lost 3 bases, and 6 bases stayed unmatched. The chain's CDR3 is CASSAGQTYTEAFF. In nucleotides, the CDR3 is TGTGCCAGCAGCGCGGGACAGACCTACACTGAAGCTTTCTTT.